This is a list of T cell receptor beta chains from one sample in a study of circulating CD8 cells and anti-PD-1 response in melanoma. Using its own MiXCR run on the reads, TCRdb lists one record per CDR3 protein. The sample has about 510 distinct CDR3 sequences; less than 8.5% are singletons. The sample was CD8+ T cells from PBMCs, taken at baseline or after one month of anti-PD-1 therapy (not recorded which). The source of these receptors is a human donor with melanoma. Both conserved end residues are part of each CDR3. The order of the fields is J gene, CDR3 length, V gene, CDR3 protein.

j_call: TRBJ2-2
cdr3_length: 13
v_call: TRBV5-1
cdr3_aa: CASSPGLTGELFF

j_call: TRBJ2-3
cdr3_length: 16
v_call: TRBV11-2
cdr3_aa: CASSLGPGDSTDTQYF

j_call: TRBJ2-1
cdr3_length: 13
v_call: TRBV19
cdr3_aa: CASTSDPTNEQFF

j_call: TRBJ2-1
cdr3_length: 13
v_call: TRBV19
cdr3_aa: CASSTARYNEQFF

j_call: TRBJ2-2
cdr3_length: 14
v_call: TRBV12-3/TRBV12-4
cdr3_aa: CASRSGTRTGELFF

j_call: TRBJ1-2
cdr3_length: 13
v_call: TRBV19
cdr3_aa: CASRLGQPYGYTF

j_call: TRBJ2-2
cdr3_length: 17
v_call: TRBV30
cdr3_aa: CAWSSLPGSEGSGELFF

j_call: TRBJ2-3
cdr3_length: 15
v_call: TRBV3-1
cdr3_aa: CASSQLAGATDTQYF

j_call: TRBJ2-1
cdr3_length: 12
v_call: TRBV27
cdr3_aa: CASRDGYNEQFF

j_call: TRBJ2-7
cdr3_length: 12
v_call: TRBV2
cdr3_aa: CASIGGAYEQYF

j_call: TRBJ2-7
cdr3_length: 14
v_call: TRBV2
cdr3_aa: CASSEGSSSYEQYF

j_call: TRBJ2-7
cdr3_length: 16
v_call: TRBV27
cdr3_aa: CASSPDQTSSYYEQYF

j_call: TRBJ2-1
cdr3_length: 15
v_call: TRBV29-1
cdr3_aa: CSVEGGGVLYNEQFF

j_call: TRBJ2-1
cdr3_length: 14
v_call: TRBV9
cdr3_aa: CASSVDQIRNEQFF

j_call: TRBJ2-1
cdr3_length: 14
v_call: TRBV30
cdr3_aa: CAGAAGSSYNEQFF

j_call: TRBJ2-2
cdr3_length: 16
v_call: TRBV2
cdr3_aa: CASSPDWGQRDGELFF

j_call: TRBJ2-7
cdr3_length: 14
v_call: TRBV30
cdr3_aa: CAWSRGGPVYEQYF

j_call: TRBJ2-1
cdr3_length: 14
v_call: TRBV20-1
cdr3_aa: CSAPPQSSYNEQFF

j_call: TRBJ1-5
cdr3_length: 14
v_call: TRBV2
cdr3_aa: CASSEARGYQPQHF

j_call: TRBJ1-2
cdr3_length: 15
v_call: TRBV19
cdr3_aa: CASSIGGAFPYGYTF

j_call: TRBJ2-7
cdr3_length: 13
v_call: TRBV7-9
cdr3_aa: CASSLDVENEQYF

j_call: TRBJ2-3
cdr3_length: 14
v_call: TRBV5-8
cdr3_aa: CASSLEGGTDTQYF

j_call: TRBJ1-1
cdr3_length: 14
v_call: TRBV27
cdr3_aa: CASSPQGGSTEAFF

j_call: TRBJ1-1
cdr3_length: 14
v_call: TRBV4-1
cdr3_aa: CASSQDYYGGKESF

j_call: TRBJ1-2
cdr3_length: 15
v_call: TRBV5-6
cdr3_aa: CASSLVGTGAGGYTF

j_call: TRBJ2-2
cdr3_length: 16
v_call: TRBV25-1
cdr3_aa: CASSGPPRANTGELFF

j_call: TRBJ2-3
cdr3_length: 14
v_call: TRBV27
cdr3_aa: CASALAGGSDTQYF

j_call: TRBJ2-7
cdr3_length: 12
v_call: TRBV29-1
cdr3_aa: CSVDGGADEQYF

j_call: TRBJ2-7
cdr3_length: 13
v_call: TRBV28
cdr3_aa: CASSLPGYHEQYF

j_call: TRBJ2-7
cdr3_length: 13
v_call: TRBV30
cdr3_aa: CAWSYRGLYEQYF

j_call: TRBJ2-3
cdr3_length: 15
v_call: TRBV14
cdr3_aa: CASSPGAANTDTQYF

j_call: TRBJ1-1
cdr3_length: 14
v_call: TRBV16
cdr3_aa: CASSQSVGSTEAFF

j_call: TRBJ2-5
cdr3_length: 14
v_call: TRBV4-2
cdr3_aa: CASSQDETQWTQYF

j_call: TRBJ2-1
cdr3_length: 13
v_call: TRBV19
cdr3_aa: CASSIVQNNEQFF

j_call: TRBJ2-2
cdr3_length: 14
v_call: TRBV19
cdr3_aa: CASSIGPNTGELFF

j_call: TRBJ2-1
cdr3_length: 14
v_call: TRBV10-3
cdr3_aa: CAISDDLTGISQFF

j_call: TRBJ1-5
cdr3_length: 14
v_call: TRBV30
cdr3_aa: CAWSVGESNQPQHF

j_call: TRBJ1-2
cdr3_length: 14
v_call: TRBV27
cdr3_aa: CASSQGGQNYGYTF

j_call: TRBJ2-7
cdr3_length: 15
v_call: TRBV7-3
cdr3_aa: CASSLTPSSYYEQYF

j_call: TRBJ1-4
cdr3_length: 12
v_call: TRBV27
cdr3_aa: CASSSLQGRLFF

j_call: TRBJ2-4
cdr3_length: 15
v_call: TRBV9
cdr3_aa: CASSPYSTGGNIQYF

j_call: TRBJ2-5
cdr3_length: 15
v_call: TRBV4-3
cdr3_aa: CASSHHREGQETQYF

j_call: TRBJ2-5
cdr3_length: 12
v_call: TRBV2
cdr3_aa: CASREGMGPQYF

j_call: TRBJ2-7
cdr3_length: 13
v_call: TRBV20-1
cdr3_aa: CSARGQGSYEQYF

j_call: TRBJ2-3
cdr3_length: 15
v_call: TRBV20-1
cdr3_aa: CSASPGLADTDTQYF

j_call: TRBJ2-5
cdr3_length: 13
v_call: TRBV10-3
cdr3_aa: CAISESIGATQYF

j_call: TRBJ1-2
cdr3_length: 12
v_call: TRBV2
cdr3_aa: CASLGQNYGYTF

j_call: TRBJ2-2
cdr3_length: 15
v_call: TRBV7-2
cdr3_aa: CASSAVWGGAGELFF

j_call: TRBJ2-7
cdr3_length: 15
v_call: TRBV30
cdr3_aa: CAWSTGYGQKYEQYF

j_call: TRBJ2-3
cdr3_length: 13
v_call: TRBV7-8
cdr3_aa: CASSLPSTDTQYF

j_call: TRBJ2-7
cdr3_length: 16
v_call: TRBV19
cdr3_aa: CASSIDPGTPFYEQYF

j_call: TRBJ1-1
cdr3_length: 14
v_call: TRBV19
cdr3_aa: CASSKNPLNTEAFF

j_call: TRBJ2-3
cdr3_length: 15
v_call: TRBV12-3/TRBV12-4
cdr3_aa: CASSRGAGSTDTQYF

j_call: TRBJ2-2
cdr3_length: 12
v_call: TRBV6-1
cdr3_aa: CASRAGSGELFF

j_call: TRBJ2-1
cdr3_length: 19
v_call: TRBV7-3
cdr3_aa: CASSSPVRDSGGDYNEQFF

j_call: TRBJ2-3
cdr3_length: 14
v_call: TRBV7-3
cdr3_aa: CASSLMGGTDTQYF

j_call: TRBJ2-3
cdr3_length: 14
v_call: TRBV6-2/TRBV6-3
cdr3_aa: CAGSPSGGTDTQYF